This entry features one T cell receptor beta chain sequence. This sample is part of a study of technical replicates of blood from several donors. Unmatched junction bases numbered 4, after V lost 10 bases and J lost 0 bases. Germline V gene sequence: CDR1 LNHDA, CDR2 SQIVND (reference sequence). CDR3 length: 14 amino acids. Libraries were prepared by immunoSEQ multiplex PCR; TCRdb keeps only in-frame clonotypes and omits some of them. This sample carries approximately 12,000 clones, just under 95% of them seen once, and the ten largest clones take 7.2%. Material: PBMCs. The receptor was derived from a human donor in good health. The V call is TRBV19, the J call TRBJ2-2; 8 bases line up with TRBD1. This CDR3 is CATPQGANTGELFF. CDR3 coding DNA: TGTGCCACTCCACAGGGGGCGAACACCGGGGAGCTGTTTTTT.